A single sample gave rise to the 28 T cell receptor beta chains below, sequenced in a study of cytomegalovirus exposure and HLA in healthy donors. Both 60 Vbeta primers and 13 Jbeta primers went into the PCR. Using immunoSEQ multiplex PCR, the repertoire was profiled, and TCRdb retains in-frame clones only, with some absent. Found here are some 160,000 clones, over 60% of them singletons; the top ten hold 1.5% to 2%. Sequencing was done on a sample of PBMCs. The receptors originated from a middle-aged woman in good health and CMV-seronegative.

The rearrangement uses TRBV30 and TRBJ2-7; 7 nucleotides agree with TRBD1. CDR3 length: 14 residues. Germline loops: CDR1 GTSNPN, CDR2 SVGIG (reference sequence). Trimming removed 8 bases from V and 9 bases from J; junction bases left unmatched: 19. The chain's CDR3 is CAGSPDRVGGRQYF. The CDR3 DNA sequence: TGTGCCGGCTCCCCCGACAGGGTAGGTGGCCGGCAGTACTTC.

This chain links TRBV27 with TRBJ2-6, with 8 bases matching TRBD1. Germline values: CDR1 MNHEY, CDR2 SMNVEV (reference sequence). The CDR3 length is 15 residues. Germline trimming cut 7 bases from V and 2 bases from J; bases unmatched to any gene: 4. Written as DNA, the CDR3 is TGTGCCAGCAAACGGACAGGGACTGGGGCCAACGTCCTGACTTTC. Residues: CASKRTGTGANVLTF.

In regard to this clone: In the same sample, other DNA sequences code for this CDR3. The chain carries TRBV5-5 and TRBJ2-1; no clear D. The CDR3 is made up of 12 amino acids. Between the trimmed V and J ends, which lost 5 bases and 4 bases, there was a span of 7 bases. Germline values: CDR1 SGHKS, CDR2 YYEKEE (reference sequence). CDR3 coding DNA: TGTGCCAGCAGTTTACAGTACAATGAGCAGTTCTTC. It encodes CASSLQYNEQFF. Filled out from reference TRBV5-5 and TRBJ2-1, the complete variable domain reads DAGVTQSPTHLIKTRGQQVTLRCSPISGHKSVSWYQQVLGQGPQFIFQYYEKEERGRGNFPDRFSARQFPNYSSELNVNALLLGDSALYLCASSLQYNEQFFGPGTRLTVL.

This clone was seen a handful of times. Other DNA sequences in the same sample also yield this CDR3. The chain recombines TRBV18 with TRBJ2-7; 8 nucleotides align to TRBD1. Germline V gene sequence: CDR1 KGHSH, CDR2 LQKENI. V lost 2 bases and J lost 3; bases outside the gene matches: 0. This CDR3 spans 13 amino acids. CDR3 nucleotides: TGTGCCAGCTCACCAACAGGGGGCTACGAGCAGTACTTC. As protein: CASSPTGGYEQYF.

The chain is built from TRBV5-1 and TRBJ2-7; TRBD1 might be the D (6 bases). The germline CDR1 and CDR2 sequences are SGHRS and YFSETQ. CDR3 length: 13 residues. Trimming removed 2 bases from V and 5 bases from J, with 11 bases in between. CDR3 sequence: CASSFTGSDEQYF. The DNA of the CDR3 is TGCGCCAGCAGCTTCACAGGGAGTGACGAGCAGTACTTC.

This clone was found a few times. V gene TRBV5-6 combines with J gene TRBJ2-1, with TRBD2 matching 13 bases. Per germline, CDR1 SGHDT and CDR2 YYEEEE. The CDR3 length is 16 residues. Trimming cost V 0 bases and J 5 bases; bases outside gene matches: 2. CDR3 sequence reads: CASSLGGTSGNNEQFF. In DNA form, the CDR3 reads TGTGCCAGCAGCTTGGGGGGGACTAGCGGGAACAATGAGCAGTTCTTC.

This sequence joins TRBV19 and TRBJ2-3; 10 nucleotides match TRBD2. The J segment lost 10 bases and the V segment lost 5 bases, leaving 9 bases of the junction unmatched. CDR3 length: 14 amino acids. Germline lookup yields CDR1 LNHDA and CDR2 SQIVND (reference sequence). CDR3 loop: CASSSAVLAGAQYF. CDR3 bases: TGTGCCAGTAGTTCCGCGGTGCTAGCGGGAGCGCAGTATTTT.

The chain joins TRBV7-9 to TRBJ1-1, with 7 bases that match TRBD1. V dropped 3 bases and J dropped 0; count of bases not matched to a gene: 4. This CDR3 has 15 residues. Germline loops: CDR1 SEHNR, CDR2 FQNEAQ (reference sequence). The DNA of the CDR3 is TGTGCCAGCAGCTTCCGGGACAGCATGAACACTGAAGCTTTCTTT. Translating it yields CASSFRDSMNTEAFF.

This rearrangement joins TRBV5-6 to TRBJ1-6, with TRBD1 as a possible D gene (5 bases). Trimming removed 4 bases from V and 8 bases from J, with 13 bases in between. Germline CDR1 is SGHDT and CDR2 is YYEEEE. There are 14 residues in the CDR3. CDR3 sequence (DNA): TGTGCCAGCAGCCCTGGACAATATTATTCACCCCTCCACTTT. Translation gives CASSPGQYYSPLHF. Together with reference TRBV5-6 and TRBJ1-6, the CDR3 gives the full variable domain: DAGVTQSPTHLIKTRGQQVTLRCSPKSGHDTVSWYQQALGQGPQFIFQYYEEEERQRGNFPDRFSGHQFPNYSSELNVNALLLGDSALYLCASSPGQYYSPLHFGNGTRLTVT.

V and J are TRBV14 and TRBJ2-1; the D gene is possibly TRBD2 (5 bases). The CDR3 length is 15 residues. Germline V CDR1 and CDR2: SGHDN, FVKESK. The V end was cut by 1 base, the J end by 0 bases, with 7 bases between. The CDR3 DNA reads as TGTGCCAGCAGCCAAGGAGGGCTCTCCTACAATGAGCAGTTCTTC. The encoded protein is CASSQGGLSYNEQFF.

CDR3 bases: TGTGCCAGCTCTACCAGGGGGGCGCCAGAGACCCAGTACTTC. Its protein product is CASSTRGAPETQYF. This chain connects TRBV18 to TRBJ2-5, with a tentative D call TRBD1 (7 bases). V lost 6 bases and J 4 bases, leaving 15 bases between the germline ends. Germline values: CDR1 KGHSH, CDR2 LQKENI. The CDR3 contains 14 residues.

This rearrangement joins TRBV5-4 to TRBJ2-5; TRBD1 matches 8 bases. With 4 bases clipped from V and 5 bases from J, the junction kept 10 bases outside the gene matches. The CDR3 consists of 15 residues. Germline CDR1 is SGHNT and CDR2 is YYREEE (reference sequence). The CDR3 reads CASSERTGFGETQYF. CDR3 DNA sequence: TGTGCCAGCAGCGAAAGGACAGGGTTCGGGGAGACCCAGTACTTC.

The chain links TRBV4-1 to TRBJ2-5; 7 bases are a match to TRBD1. J gave up 10 bases and V 4 bases, and 12 bases lay outside the gene matches. Germline V CDR1 and CDR2: MGHRA, YSYEKL. The CDR3 spans 14 residues. The CDR3 DNA reads TGCGCCAGCAGCCTACGGGACAGCAAGGCTCTCCAGTACTTC. It is translated as CASSLRDSKALQYF.

The V call is TRBV11-2, the J call TRBJ2-7; the match to TRBD2 covers 9 bases. With 1 base clipped from V and 3 bases from J, the junction kept 13 bases outside the gene matches. Germline loops: CDR1 SGHAT, CDR2 FQNNGV. This CDR3 spans 18 amino acids. The DNA for the CDR3 is TGTGCCAGCAGCTTAGCTGGGGCGCTAGCGGGAAAGCTCTACGAGCAGTACTTC. Protein sequence: CASSLAGALAGKLYEQYF.

The chain couples TRBV6-6 to TRBJ1-5; D gene uncertain. The CDR3 length is 15 residues. Germline V lookup: CDR1 MNHNY, CDR2 SVGAGI (reference sequence). The V gene lost 4 bases and the J gene lost 4 bases, with 14 bases spanning the gap. CDR3 bases: TGTGCCAGCAGTTCCCGACAAGACCAAAATCAGCCCCAGCATTTT. This gives the protein CASSSRQDQNQPQHF.

V and J are TRBV29-1 and TRBJ2-3; D is unresolved. From germline, CDR1 is SQVTM and CDR2 ANQGSEA. Between the trimmed V and J ends, which lost 2 bases and 2 bases, there was a span of 5 bases. This CDR3 comprises 12 residues. The CDR3 nucleotides are TGCAGCGTTGAACGGTCCACAGATACGCAGTATTTT. This codes for CSVERSTDTQYF.

V gene TRBV11-3 combines with J gene TRBJ2-7; D unclear. V was shortened by 5 bases and J by 2 bases, with 13 bases between the two germline ends. The CDR3 covers 14 residues. CDR1 is SGHNT and CDR2 is YENEEA in the germline V gene. CDR3 bases: TGTGCCAGCAGCCTACGAATAAAACCCTACGAGCAGTACTTC. Translation gives CASSLRIKPYEQYF.

This chain uses TRBV5-4 with TRBJ2-2; D is possibly TRBD1 (5 bases). There are 13 residues in the CDR3. The germline V gene has CDR1 SGHNT and CDR2 YYREEE (reference sequence). Trimming shortened V by 4 bases and J by 6 bases, and 10 bases separated the two germline ends. This CDR3 reads CASSLQGSGELFF. The CDR3 DNA sequence: TGTGCCAGCAGCCTGCAGGGCTCCGGGGAGCTGTTTTTT.

The chain recombines TRBV5-4 with TRBJ2-1; TRBD1 matches 7 bases. The CDR3 runs 16 residues. The trim removed 3 bases at V and 8 bases at J, leaving 14 bases unmatched. Germline CDR1 is SGHNT and CDR2 is YYREEE (reference sequence). CDR3 bases: TGTGCCAGCAGCTCAGGACAGGAGGCCATTTGGGATGAGCAGTTCTTC. This codes for CASSSGQEAIWDEQFF. The whole variable domain, filled in from reference TRBV5-4 and TRBJ2-1, reads ETGVTQSPTHLIKTRGQQVTLRCSSQSGHNTVSWYQQALGQGPQFIFQYYREEENGRGNFPPRFSGLQFPNYSSELNVNALELDDSALYLCASSSGQEAIWDEQFFGPGTRLTVL.

This clone was counted a few times. The J gene is TRBJ1-1, the V gene TRBV28; tentative D call: TRBD1 (5 bases). V lost 7 bases and J lost 5, with 11 bases in between. The CDR3 contains 12 residues. The germline V gene encodes CDR1 MDHEN and CDR2 SYDVKM. Here the CDR3 reads CASILGGTEAFF. In DNA form, the CDR3 reads TGTGCCAGCATCCTGGGGGGGACTGAAGCTTTCTTT. The full variable domain, with the rest looked up from reference TRBV28 and TRBJ1-1, is DVKVTQSSRYLVKRTGEKVFLECVQDMDHENMFWYRQDPGLGLRLIYFSYDVKMKEKGDIPEGYSVSREKKERFSLILESASTNQTSMYLCASILGGTEAFFGQGTRLTVV.

J is TRBJ2-7 and V is TRBV5-1, with 7 nucleotides matching TRBD2. From germline, CDR1 is SGHRS and CDR2 YFSETQ. The trim removed 0 bases at V and 3 bases at J, leaving 12 bases unmatched. There are 17 residues in the CDR3. This CDR3 reads CASSLAAGGGYGYEQYF. CDR3 in DNA: TGCGCCAGCAGCTTGGCGGCCGGCGGGGGTTACGGCTACGAGCAGTACTTC.

This chain connects TRBV7-9 to TRBJ1-1; D is undetermined. From germline, CDR1 is SEHNR and CDR2 FQNEAQ (reference sequence). V shed 5 bases and J shed 8 bases, with 12 bases lying between them. The length of the CDR3 is 12 residues. The CDR3 bases are TGTGCCAGCAGCGGCCCCTCACGAGAAGCTTTCTTT. Protein: CASSGPSREAFF. The entire variable domain, with the rest obtained from reference TRBV7-9 and TRBJ1-1, is as follows: DTGVSQNPRHKITKRGQNVTFRCDPISEHNRLYWYRQTLGQGPEFLTYFQNEAQLEKSRLLSDRFSAERPKGSFSTLEIQRTEQGDSAMYLCASSGPSREAFFGQGTRLTVV.

V is TRBV14 and J is TRBJ1-2; 9 bases are shared with TRBD1. V lost 4 bases and J lost 7; bases outside the gene matches: 10. This CDR3 contains 15 residues. Germline V gene data show CDR1 as SGHDN and CDR2 as FVKESK. CDR3 sequence reads: CASSPRDRAYPGYTF. DNA of the CDR3: TGTGCCAGCAGCCCCCGGGACAGGGCGTATCCTGGCTACACCTTC.

V is TRBV10-3 and J is TRBJ1-2; a weak D match, TRBD1 (5 bases). Between the trimmed V and J ends, which lost 5 bases and 7 bases, there was a span of 20 bases. The CDR3 has 15 residues. Germline V gives CDR1 ENHRY, CDR2 SYGVKD. CDR3 protein: CAISSRGDSNSGYTF. CDR3 nucleotides: TGTGCCATCAGTTCTCGGGGGGATTCCAATAGTGGCTACACCTTC.

This sequence joins TRBV27 and TRBJ2-3; 8 nucleotides match TRBD2. CDR1 MNHEY and CDR2 SMNVEV come from the germline V gene (reference sequence). This CDR3 comprises 15 residues. J lost 4 bases, V lost 3 bases, and 6 bases had no gene match. The CDR3 is CASSFSAGVPDTQYF. The CDR3 region has the DNA TGTGCCAGCAGTTTTTCAGCGGGGGTTCCAGATACGCAGTATTTT.

The V gene is TRBV4-1, the J gene TRBJ2-7, with 8 nucleotides matching TRBD1. Germline CDR1 reads MGHRA; CDR2 reads YSYEKL. The CDR3 runs to 18 residues. The trim removed 1 base at V and 1 base at J, leaving 12 bases unmatched. CDR3: CASSQGWGTGANSYEQYF. CDR3 coding DNA: TGCGCCAGCAGCCAAGGTTGGGGGACAGGTGCGAATTCCTACGAGCAGTACTTC.

CDR3 in DNA: TGCGCCAGCAGCTCCCCCTCGGGGGGCTTGGGGGATACGCAGTATTTT. As protein: CASSSPSGGLGDTQYF. The chain uses TRBV5-1 and TRBJ2-3, with D possibly being TRBD2 (7 bases). V lost 3 bases and J 6 bases, leaving 20 bases between the germline ends. From germline, CDR1 is SGHRS and CDR2 YFSETQ. The CDR3 contains 16 residues.

The gene calls are TRBV5-1 and TRBJ2-1, with TRBD2 matching over 14 bases. This CDR3 contains 15 residues. CDR1 and CDR2 (germline): SGHRS, YFSETQ. The V and J ends lost 7 bases and 4 bases, in that order; junction bases with no gene match: 4. CDR3 protein: CASGLAGGVYNEQFF. The CDR3 region has the DNA TGCGCCAGCGGACTAGCGGGAGGTGTGTACAATGAGCAGTTCTTC.